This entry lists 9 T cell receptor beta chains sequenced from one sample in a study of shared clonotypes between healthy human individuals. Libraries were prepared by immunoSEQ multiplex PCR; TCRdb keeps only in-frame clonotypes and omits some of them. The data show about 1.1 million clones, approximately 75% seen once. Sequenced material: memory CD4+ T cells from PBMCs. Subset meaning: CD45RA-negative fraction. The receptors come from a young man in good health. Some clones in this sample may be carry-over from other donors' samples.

The CDR3 is CATQPRGKETQYF. The CDR3 region has the DNA TGTGCCACCCAACCCAGGGGAAAGGAGACCCAGTACTTC. The J gene is TRBJ2-5, the V gene TRBV2, with D possibly being TRBD1 (6 bases). Germline-derived CDR1 and CDR2 are SNHLY and FYNNEI. Trimming pared 10 bases from V and 5 bases from J, leaving 17 bases between. The CDR3 runs 13 residues.

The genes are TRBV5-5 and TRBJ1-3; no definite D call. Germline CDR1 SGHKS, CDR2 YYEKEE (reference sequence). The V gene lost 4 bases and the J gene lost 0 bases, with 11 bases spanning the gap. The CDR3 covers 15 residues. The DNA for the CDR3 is TGTGCCAGCAGCGCCCCCCCGAACTCTGGAAACACCATATATTTT. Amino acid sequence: CASSAPPNSGNTIYF.

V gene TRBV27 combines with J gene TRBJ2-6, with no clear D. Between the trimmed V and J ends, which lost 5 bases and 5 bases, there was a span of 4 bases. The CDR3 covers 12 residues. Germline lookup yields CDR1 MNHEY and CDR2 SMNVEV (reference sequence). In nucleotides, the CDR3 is TGTGCCAGCAGTCACAGGGCCAACGTCCTGACTTTC. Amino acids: CASSHRANVLTF.

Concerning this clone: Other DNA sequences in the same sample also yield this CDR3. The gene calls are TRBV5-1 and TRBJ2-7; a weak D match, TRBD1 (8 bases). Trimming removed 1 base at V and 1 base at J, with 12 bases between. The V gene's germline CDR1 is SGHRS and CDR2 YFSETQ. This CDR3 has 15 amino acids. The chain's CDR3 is CASSLSGTGSYEQYF. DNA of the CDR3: TGCGCCAGCAGCTTGAGCGGGACAGGATCCTACGAGCAGTACTTC. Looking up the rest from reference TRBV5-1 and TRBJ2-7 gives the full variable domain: KAGVTQTPRYLIKTRGQQVTLSCSPISGHRSVSWYQQTPGQGLQFLFEYFSETQRNKGNFPGRFSGRQFSNSRSEMNVSTLELGDSALYLCASSLSGTGSYEQYFGPGTRLTVT.

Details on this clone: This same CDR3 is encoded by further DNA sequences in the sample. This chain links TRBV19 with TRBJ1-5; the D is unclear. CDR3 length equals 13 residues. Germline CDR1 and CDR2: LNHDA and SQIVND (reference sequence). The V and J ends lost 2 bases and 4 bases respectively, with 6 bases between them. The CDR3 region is CASSISRNQPQHF. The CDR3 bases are TGTGCCAGTAGTATAAGTCGAAATCAGCCCCAGCATTTT.

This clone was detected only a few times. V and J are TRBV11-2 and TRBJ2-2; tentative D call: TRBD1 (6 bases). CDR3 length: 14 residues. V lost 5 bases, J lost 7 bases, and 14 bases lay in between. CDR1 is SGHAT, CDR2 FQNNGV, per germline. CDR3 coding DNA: TGTGCCAGCAGCCAAACGAGCAGGGGCGGGGAGCTGTTTTTT. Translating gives CASSQTSRGGELFF.

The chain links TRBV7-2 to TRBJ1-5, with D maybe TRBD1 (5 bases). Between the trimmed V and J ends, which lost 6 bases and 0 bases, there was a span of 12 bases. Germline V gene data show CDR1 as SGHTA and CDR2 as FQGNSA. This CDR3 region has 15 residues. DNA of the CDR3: TGTGCCAGCAGTCCACTGGGGCGTAGCAATCAGCCCCAGCATTTT. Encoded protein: CASSPLGRSNQPQHF.

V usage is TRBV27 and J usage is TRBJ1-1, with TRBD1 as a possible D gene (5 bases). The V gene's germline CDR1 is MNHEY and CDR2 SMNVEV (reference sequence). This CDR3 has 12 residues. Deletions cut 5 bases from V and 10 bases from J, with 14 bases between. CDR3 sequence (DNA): TGTGCCAGCAGTGGGGACCACGGGGGAGCTTTCTTT. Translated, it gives CASSGDHGGAFF.

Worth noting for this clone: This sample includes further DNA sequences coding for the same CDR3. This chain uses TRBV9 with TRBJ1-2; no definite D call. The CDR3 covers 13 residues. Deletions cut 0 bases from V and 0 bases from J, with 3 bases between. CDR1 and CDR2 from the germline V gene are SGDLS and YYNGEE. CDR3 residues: CASSVAANYGYTF. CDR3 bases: TGTGCCAGCAGCGTAGCAGCTAACTATGGCTACACCTTC.